The present T cell receptor (beta chain) was sequenced within a study of shared clonotypes between healthy human individuals. Details on this clone: The sample contains more than one DNA sequence encoding this CDR3.

The germline V and J ends were trimmed by 3 bases and 1 base, with 3 bases remaining between them. The CDR3 contains 12 residues. Per the germline V gene, CDR1 is SGHDN and CDR2 is FVKESK. In the authors' workflow: Junction-only immunoSEQ data arrived without quality scores, meaning filtering differed. The method was immunoSEQ multiplex PCR; TCRdb's version includes in-frame clones alone and lacks a portion of them. For V, J and clone size, that table is used; D and trimming come from the DNA. Counted here are under 2,500,000 clones, nearly 97% occurring once; the ten biggest clones make up around 0.13%.

Sequencing input: naive CD4+ T cells sorted from blood. Described subset: CD45RA+ positively selected. The rearrangement links TRBV14 to TRBJ1-2; unclear D gene. The TCR originated in a man aged 18 to 29 in good health. CDR3 bases: TGTGCCAGCAGCCAGGGTAACTATGGCTACACCTTC. It yields the protein CASSQGNYGYTF.